This passage covers 9 T cell receptor beta chains from one sample sequenced in a study of graft-versus-host responses after intestinal transplantation. No antigen is known for these receptors. Clones were sequenced by immunoSEQ multiplex PCR, and TCRdb holds only the in-frame ones, with some missing. The table shows 80,000 to 85,000 clones, with roughly 91% occurring only once. Here the sequenced sample was unstimulated CD4+ T cells sorted from spleen or lymph node cells, taken before intestinal transplant. Receptors were obtained from a human donor who received an intestinal transplant.

The chain has TRBV29-1 and TRBJ2-1, with D maybe TRBD1 (6 bases). Trimming cost V 4 bases and J 0 bases, with 16 bases left between them. Germline CDR1 and CDR2: SQVTM and ANQGSEA. This CDR3 has 16 amino acids. CDR3 loop: CSVVGTTTLSYNEQFF. For the CDR3, the DNA is TGCAGCGTTGTTGGGACAACTACCCTCTCCTACAATGAGCAGTTCTTC.

V is TRBV6-5 and J is TRBJ2-5, with TRBD1 matching over 7 bases. The length of the CDR3 is 13 residues. V shed 7 bases and J 2 bases; nucleotides not matched to a gene: 4. Per the germline V gene, CDR1 is MNHEY and CDR2 is SVGAGI. Written as DNA, the CDR3 is TGTGCCAGCAACACAGGGGAGCAAGAGACCCAGTACTTC. It is translated as CASNTGEQETQYF.

In this sample, this clone turned up once. J is TRBJ2-7 and V is TRBV6-5, with a weak D call TRBD2 (5 bases). Germline CDR1 reads MNHEY; CDR2 reads SVGAGI. Trimming shortened V by 8 bases and J by 5 bases, and 7 bases separated the two germline ends. The CDR3 is made up of 10 amino acids. CDR3 region: CASGRDEQYF. For the CDR3, the DNA is TGTGCCAGCGGGCGGGACGAGCAGTACTTC.

DNA of the CDR3: TGCGCCAGCAGCTTGGTTGATATAGAGAATGAGCAGTTCTTC. Its translation is CASSLVDIENEQFF. V gene TRBV5-1 combines with J gene TRBJ2-1; no clear D. From germline, CDR1 is SGHRS and CDR2 YFSETQ. The CDR3 contains 14 residues. Trimming left V 0 bases short and J 7 bases short, with 11 bases between.

The V call is TRBV25-1, the J call TRBJ2-7, with 8 bases fitting TRBD1. The junction had 5 bases not matched to a gene; V was cut back by 10 bases and J by 3 bases. From germline, CDR1 is MGHDK and CDR2 SYGVNS. The CDR3 covers 12 residues. CDR3 protein: CATSDRVYEQYF. CDR3 in DNA: TGTGCCACCTCGGACAGGGTCTACGAGCAGTACTTC.

The rearrangement joins TRBV19 to TRBJ2-3; weak D call: TRBD1 (5 bases). The CDR3 is 14 residues long. With 10 bases removed from V and 1 base from J, the gap between germline ends came to 15 bases. Germline CDR1 LNHDA, CDR2 SQIVND (reference sequence). The CDR3 coding sequence is TGTGCCACCTCTGGCCAGGGTCGCACAGATACGCAGTATTTT. Translated: CATSGQGRTDTQYF.

This chain joins TRBV7-8 and TRBJ1-1, with D unclear. The germline gives CDR1 SGHVS, CDR2 FQNEAQ. CDR3 length equals 13 residues. V lost 1 base and J 3 bases, leaving 6 bases between the germline ends. This CDR3 is CASSLGEHTEAFF. CDR3 DNA: TGTGCCAGCAGCTTAGGGGAGCACACTGAAGCTTTCTTT.

CDR3 residues: CASSIGGKKADTQYF. The CDR3 coding sequence is TGTGCCAGTAGTATAGGAGGGAAAAAGGCAGATACGCAGTATTTT. This chain links TRBV19 with TRBJ2-3, with D possibly TRBD2 on 5 matching bases. The V gene's germline CDR1 is LNHDA and CDR2 SQIVND (reference sequence). The CDR3 spans 15 residues. Trimming cost V 1 base and J 4 bases, with 12 bases left between them.

This chain joins TRBV6-5 and TRBJ2-7, with 13 bases lining up with TRBD2. This CDR3 spans 14 amino acids. CDR1 is MNHEY, CDR2 SVGAGI, per germline. V lost 6 bases, J lost 4 bases, and 3 bases stayed unmatched. The CDR3 loop is CASSRLAGGYEQYF. The CDR3 coding sequence is TGTGCCAGCAGCCGACTAGCGGGGGGTTACGAGCAGTACTTC.